These 23 T cell receptor beta chains share one sample of origin, sequenced in a study of prognosis after radiotherapy for stage I lung cancer. From genomic DNA, two-round multiplex PCR was used to amplify TCR beta CDR3. Individual primers that were specific to each TRBV and TRBJ gene served in first-round PCR. TCRdb re-derived calls from the multiplex PCR reads in MiXCR, one entry per CDR3 protein. The sample has about 15,000 distinct CDR3 sequences, under 55% seen once. Sequenced material: PBMCs, taken before or after stereotactic body radiation therapy (not recorded which). The origin of the receptors is a donor of 50 years or more with non-small cell lung cancer.

There are many counts of this clonotype. The V gene is TRBV12-3 or TRBV12-4, the J gene TRBJ2-1; D unresolved. V was trimmed by 7 bases and J by 5 bases, leaving 15 bases between them. The CDR3 covers 14 residues. CDR3 protein: CASNRFGFNNEQFF. Here the CDR3 DNA reads TGTGCCAGCAACCGTTTCGGATTCAACAATGAGCAGTTCTTC.

The chain joins TRBV6-1 to TRBJ2-7; no clear D gene. Trimming pared 4 bases from V and 6 bases from J, leaving 13 bases between. Germline assignment: CDR1 MNHNS and CDR2 SASEGT. The CDR3 totals 13 residues. CDR3: CASSALCLCEQYF. In nucleotides, the CDR3 is TGTGCCAGCAGTGCACTATGTCTCTGCGAGCAGTACTTC.

This clonotype is medium-sized in the sample. This chain joins TRBV27 and TRBJ1-1; D uncertain. Germline V gives CDR1 MNHEY, CDR2 SMNVEV (reference sequence). Trimming shortened V by 7 bases and J by 1 base, and 10 bases separated the two germline ends. The length of the CDR3 is 13 residues. CDR3 region: CASTLAANTEAFF. The CDR3 DNA reads TGTGCCAGCACCTTAGCGGCGAACACTGAAGCTTTCTTT.

CDR3 in amino acids: CANIYTGARTEAFF. The DNA for the CDR3 is TGTGCCAACATTTACACAGGGGCGCGGACTGAAGCTTTCTTT. V usage is TRBV27 and J usage is TRBJ1-1; 7 positions agree with TRBD1. The CDR3 loop spans 14 amino acids. The ends lost 10 bases at V and 5 bases at J; junction bases unmatched: 13. From germline, CDR1 is MNHEY and CDR2 SMNVEV (reference sequence).

J is TRBJ2-3 and V is TRBV5-1; D unresolved. The CDR3 loop spans 16 amino acids. Between the trimmed V and J ends, which lost 1 base and 2 bases, there was a span of 14 bases. The germline V gene has CDR1 SGHRS and CDR2 YFSETQ. CDR3 sequence (DNA): TGCGCCAGCAGCTTGAGAGTGAGGACCTACACAGATACGCAGTATTTT. Amino acid sequence: CASSLRVRTYTDTQYF.

This clonotype appeared many times. J is TRBJ1-2 and V is TRBV7-9, with D unresolved. Germline CDR1 SEHNR, CDR2 FQNEAQ (reference sequence). V was shortened by 6 bases and J by 14 bases, with 13 bases between the two germline ends. The length of the CDR3 is 10 residues. The CDR3 loop is CASSSPPPTF. The CDR3 region has the DNA TGTGCCAGCAGTTCCCCCCCACCGACCTTC.

There are many counts of this clonotype. V usage is TRBV15 and J usage is TRBJ1-1; the D gene is possibly TRBD1 (5 bases). Trimming stripped 1 base from V and 4 bases from J, with 10 bases between. Germline CDR1 LNHNV, CDR2 YYDKDF (reference sequence). The CDR3 extends over 14 amino acids. CDR3 sequence: CATSRARAGTEAFF. In DNA form, the CDR3 reads TGTGCCACCAGCAGAGCCAGGGCTGGCACTGAAGCTTTCTTT.

This clonotype came up many times. The rearrangement links TRBV20-1 to TRBJ1-5; 11 nucleotides agree with TRBD1. The CDR3 extends over 16 amino acids. The germline gives CDR1 DFQATT, CDR2 SNEGSKA (reference sequence). With 3 bases clipped from V and 3 bases from J, the junction kept 7 bases outside the gene matches. CDR3 loop: CSASRGTGGANQPQHF. Written as DNA, the CDR3 is TGCAGTGCTAGCCGTGGGACAGGGGGGGCCAATCAGCCCCAGCATTTT.

This clonotype was recorded at least ten times. This sequence joins TRBV14 and TRBJ2-5; 8 bases map to TRBD1. V was pared by 6 bases and J by 5 bases, with 8 bases of the junction left unmatched. The germline V gene has CDR1 SGHDN and CDR2 FVKESK. This CDR3 is built from 14 residues. CDR3 nucleotide sequence: TGTGCCAGCAGGCTGACAGGGGTTTTGGAGACCCAGTACTTC. This gives the protein CASRLTGVLETQYF.

As to this clonotype: A far larger clone differs by one base, so this is likely a read error. The CDR3 coding sequence is TGTGCCAGCAGTTACGCCCAGAGCGGTGGTTCACCCCTCCAATTT. This codes for CASSYAQSGGSPLQF. The chain combines TRBV27 with TRBJ1-6; D not resolved. This CDR3 comprises 15 residues. Germline V lookup: CDR1 MNHEY, CDR2 SMNVEV (reference sequence).

The sample holds many counts of this clonotype. The rearrangement joins TRBV27 to TRBJ1-1, with D possibly matching TRBD1 (6 bases). The germline V gene encodes CDR1 MNHEY and CDR2 SMNVEV (reference sequence). The V end lost 4 bases, the J end lost 11 bases, and 14 bases lay between the germline ends. The CDR3 has 12 amino acids. Here the CDR3 DNA reads TGTGCCAGCAGTTACCTGACAGGCCGGGCTTTCTTT. Translating gives CASSYLTGRAFF.

The chain has TRBV20-1 and TRBJ2-7, with 8 nucleotides matching TRBD1. The length of the CDR3 is 18 residues. Germline CDR1 reads DFQATT; CDR2 reads SNEGSKA (reference sequence). The J segment lost 0 bases and the V segment lost 5 bases, leaving 18 bases of the junction unmatched. The CDR3 sequence: CSARGPPGQGKNSYEQYF. Here the CDR3 DNA reads TGCAGTGCTCGCGGACCTCCCGGACAGGGAAAGAACTCCTACGAGCAGTACTTC.

The chain employs TRBV20-1 and TRBJ2-7, with TRBD2 as a possible D gene (5 bases). CDR1 and CDR2 from the germline V gene are DFQATT and SNEGSKA (reference sequence). Trimming stripped 6 bases from V and 5 bases from J, with 17 bases between. CDR3 length: 13 amino acids. The CDR3 is CSAKERSANEQYF. CDR3 in DNA: TGCAGTGCGAAAGAACGTAGCGCGAACGAGCAGTACTTC.

The sample holds many counts of this clonotype. The chain combines TRBV14 with TRBJ2-3; tentative D call: TRBD2 (6 bases). Trimming took 1 base from V and 9 from J, leaving 17 bases between them. The CDR3 has 15 residues. Germline V gene data show CDR1 as SGHDN and CDR2 as FVKESK. In DNA, the CDR3 is TGTGCCAGCAGCCAAGCAACTGCCGGGACTTTAACGCAGTATTTT. Translated: CASSQATAGTLTQYF.

This clonotype is medium-sized in the sample. The rearrangement links TRBV12-3 or TRBV12-4 to TRBJ2-7; TRBD2 matches at 12 bases. The CDR3 runs 14 residues. J lost 4 bases, V lost 6 bases, and 4 bases had no gene match. The CDR3 is CASRLAGGLYEQYF. DNA for the CDR3: TGTGCCAGCAGACTAGCGGGAGGCCTATACGAGCAGTACTTC.

In this sample, this clonotype turned up many times. The rearrangement links TRBV18 to TRBJ1-1; no reliable D call. The CDR3 spans 14 residues. V lost 0 bases to trimming and J lost 3 bases, with 8 bases between them. Germline V CDR1 and CDR2: KGHSH, LQKENI. This CDR3 is CASSPPESDTEAFF. The DNA for the CDR3 is TGTGCCAGCTCACCACCGGAGTCAGACACTGAAGCTTTCTTT.

Comment on this clonotype: One end of the junction does not line up with germline, which may come from a read error. V and J are TRBV5-1 and TRBJ1-2; D remains unclear. The CDR3 has 12 amino acids. In germline, CDR1 is SGHRS, CDR2 YFSETQ. CDR3 sequence (DNA): TGCGCCAGCAGCTTGGATGAGGATGGCTACACATTC. This sequence encodes CASSLDEDGYTF.

The table lists this clonotype with many counts. The genes are TRBV9 and TRBJ2-1; 7 bases fit TRBD1. Germline CDR1 is SGDLS and CDR2 is YYNGEE. CDR3 length equals 16 residues. V shed 0 bases and J 3 bases; nucleotides not matched to a gene: 6. For the CDR3, the DNA is TGTGCCAGCAGCGTAGCGACAGGGATGGTCTACAATGAGCAGTTCTTC. This translates into CASSVATGMVYNEQFF.

This clonotype was picked up many times. The J gene is TRBJ2-1, the V gene TRBV5-1; 8 bases fit TRBD1. V gave up 3 bases and J gave up 5 bases; unmatched junction bases: 10. Germline V lookup: CDR1 SGHRS, CDR2 YFSETQ. CDR3 length: 16 residues. The DNA for the CDR3 is TGCGCCAGCAGCTCCCTAGGACAGGGAATGAACAATGAGCAGTTCTTC. Residues: CASSSLGQGMNNEQFF.

On this clonotype: At one end the junction does not follow the germline gene, possibly because of a read error. The chain is built from TRBV5-1 and TRBJ2-1; D ambiguous. CDR1 SGHRS and CDR2 YFSETQ come from the germline V gene. The CDR3 sequence is 16 residues long. CDR3 amino acids: CASSLEIQSSYNEHFF. In nucleotides, the CDR3 is TGTGCCAGCAGCTTGGAAATACAGAGCTCCTACAATGAGCATTTCTTC.

The rearrangement links TRBV5-1 to TRBJ2-5, with 13 bases fitting TRBD2. With V trimmed by 0 bases and J by 1 base, 6 bases remained unmatched. The germline V gene has CDR1 SGHRS and CDR2 YFSETQ. The CDR3 has 18 amino acids. The DNA of the CDR3 is TGCGCCAGCAGCTTGGAACTAGCGGGAGGGCTGTTCCAAGAGACCCAGTACTTC. Amino acid sequence: CASSLELAGGLFQETQYF.

The gene calls are TRBV6-1 and TRBJ1-2; a possible D gene is TRBD1 (5 bases). This CDR3 is built from 14 residues. Deletions cut 6 bases from V and 6 bases from J, with 17 bases between. The germline CDR1 and CDR2 sequences are MNHNS and SASEGT. CDR3 DNA sequence: TGTGCCAGCAGGGGCCCGATGGGACGGAATGGCTACACCTTC. It specifies CASRGPMGRNGYTF.

The sample holds many counts of this clonotype. The chain links TRBV29-1 to TRBJ1-1; D not resolved. In germline, CDR1 is SQVTM, CDR2 ANQGSEA. The CDR3 runs to 13 residues. V was shortened by 7 bases and J by 4 bases, with 16 bases between the two germline ends. CDR3 in DNA: TGCAGCGGTGAGCAATTCTTAGGCACTGAAGCTTTCTTT. Encoded protein: CSGEQFLGTEAFF.